The 31 T cell receptor beta chains below come from one sample, sequenced in a study of blood T cell repertoires in COVID-19. Assay: immunoSEQ multiplex PCR; the TCRdb copy retains only in-frame clones and omits some. The sample records approximately 210,000 clones, about 80% being singletons. The sequencing sample was made of PBMCs or T cells enriched from blood (not recorded which). Receptors originate from a man between 35 and 55 years old who had recovered from COVID-19.

The chain combines TRBV6-5 with TRBJ1-1, with a weak D call TRBD1 (5 bases). Trimming pared 6 bases from V and 1 base from J, leaving 12 bases between. Germline values: CDR1 MNHEY, CDR2 SVGAGI. The CDR3 is 14 residues long. This chain's CDR3 is CASSQRDSNTEAFF. The CDR3 nucleotides read TGTGCCAGCAGCCAGAGGGACTCGAACACTGAAGCTTTCTTT.

This clone was counted between two and nine times. The V and J genes are TRBV9 and TRBJ2-3; tentatively, D is TRBD2 (6 bases). V lost 3 bases to trimming and J lost 2 bases, with 10 bases between them. The CDR3 length is 14 residues. Germline CDR1 reads SGDLS; CDR2 reads YYNGEE. This CDR3 reads CASSALAYTDTQYF. Written as DNA, the CDR3 is TGTGCCAGCAGCGCCCTAGCGTACACAGATACGCAGTATTTT.

The chain combines TRBV14 with TRBJ1-6; D remains ambiguous. The CDR3 runs 16 residues. V gave up 1 base and J gave up 8 bases, with 15 bases separating them. Germline V gene sequence: CDR1 SGHDN, CDR2 FVKESK. This CDR3 is CASSQALGQGYSPLHF. CDR3 nucleotides: TGTGCCAGCAGCCAAGCCCTAGGCCAAGGATATTCACCCCTCCACTTT.

The V and J genes are TRBV24-1 and TRBJ2-1; weak D call: TRBD2 (6 bases). The CDR3 covers 13 residues. Trimming removed 3 bases from V and 8 bases from J, with 10 bases in between. CDR1 is KGHDR and CDR2 is SFDVKD in the germline V gene. CDR3 coding DNA: TGTGCCACCAGTGATACACCTAGCGATGAGCAGTTCTTC. Translating gives CATSDTPSDEQFF.

The chain uses TRBV4-1 and TRBJ2-7, with 7 bases that match TRBD1. V dropped 6 bases and J dropped 1; count of bases not matched to a gene: 3. There are 13 residues in the CDR3. Germline loops: CDR1 MGHRA, CDR2 YSYEKL. The CDR3 loop reads CASSRDRSYEQYF. For the CDR3, the DNA is TGCGCCAGCAGTCGGGACAGATCCTACGAGCAGTACTTC.

This chain connects TRBV9 to TRBJ2-1, with TRBD2 matching 8 bases. V was clipped by 3 bases and J by 2 bases; unmatched bases: 4. The germline CDR1 and CDR2 sequences are SGDLS and YYNGEE. The CDR3 has 15 amino acids. The DNA for the CDR3 is TGTGCCAGCAGCGCCGATAGCGGGACCTACAATGAGCAGTTCTTC. Translated: CASSADSGTYNEQFF.

The V and J genes are TRBV5-1 and TRBJ1-6; a possible D gene is TRBD1 (6 bases). From germline, CDR1 is SGHRS and CDR2 YFSETQ. V was trimmed by 3 bases and J by 5 bases, leaving 12 bases between them. The CDR3 sequence is 15 residues long. CDR3 residues: CASSSGQSDNSPLHF. In DNA, the CDR3 is TGCGCCAGCAGCTCAGGACAGTCGGATAATTCACCCCTCCACTTT.

The rearrangement links TRBV7-8 to TRBJ2-5; a weak D match, TRBD1 (6 bases). CDR1 is SGHVS, CDR2 FQNEAQ, per germline. This CDR3 region has 14 residues. V was clipped by 2 bases and J by 5 bases, with 12 bases between them. The CDR3 loop is CASSLSGAGETQYF. In DNA, the CDR3 is TGTGCCAGCAGCTTATCAGGGGCCGGGGAGACCCAGTACTTC.

J is TRBJ1-1 and V is TRBV5-1, with 9 positions matching TRBD1. Per germline, CDR1 SGHRS and CDR2 YFSETQ. The CDR3 is made up of 14 amino acids. J gave up 4 bases and V 4 bases, and 5 bases lay outside the gene matches. The CDR3 nucleotides read TGCGCCAGCAGCAGAGGGACAGGGCTCACTGAAGCTTTCTTT. Protein sequence: CASSRGTGLTEAFF.

This chain connects TRBV30 to TRBJ2-2; the D gene is possibly TRBD2 (6 bases). V lost 7 bases to trimming and J lost 1 base, with 10 bases between them. Germline assignment: CDR1 GTSNPN and CDR2 SVGIG (reference sequence). The CDR3 is 13 residues long. The CDR3 sequence is CALGGRNTGELFF. As DNA, the CDR3 is TGTGCCTTGGGGGGAAGGAACACCGGGGAGCTGTTTTTT.

The CDR3 loop is CASSPEGASNTEAFF. CDR3 nucleotide sequence: TGCGCCAGCAGCCCCGAGGGAGCCTCGAACACTGAAGCTTTCTTT. The J gene is TRBJ1-1, the V gene TRBV4-1; D unclear. The CDR3 is 15 amino acids. Trimming took off 4 bases at V and 1 base at J, with 13 bases between the two ends. The germline V gene encodes CDR1 MGHRA and CDR2 YSYEKL.

This chain links TRBV6-5 with TRBJ1-2; TRBD1 matches 11 bases. J was trimmed by 6 bases and V by 7 bases; bases with no gene match: 4. The V gene's germline CDR1 is MNHEY and CDR2 SVGAGI. CDR3 length: 13 amino acids. The CDR3 DNA reads as TGTGCCAGCACTAGGACAGGGGGCGATGGCTACACCTTC. Its translation is CASTRTGGDGYTF.

The chain uses TRBV7-8 and TRBJ1-1; D perhaps matches TRBD1 (5 bases). Trimming left V 4 bases short and J 1 base short, with 13 bases between. This CDR3 is 15 amino acids long. In germline, CDR1 is SGHVS, CDR2 FQNEAQ. In DNA, the CDR3 is TGTGCCAGCAGCTCGTACGGACACCCGAACACTGAAGCTTTCTTT. Translating gives CASSSYGHPNTEAFF.

The chain combines TRBV5-6 with TRBJ1-2, with no clear D. In germline, CDR1 is SGHDT, CDR2 YYEEEE. This CDR3 spans 13 amino acids. Trimming took off 0 bases at V and 8 bases at J, with 11 bases between the two ends. The CDR3 DNA reads TGTGCCAGCAGCTTGGGGACTGACGCGGGCTACACCTTC. Translated, it gives CASSLGTDAGYTF.

This clone has just a few counts. This chain links TRBV18 with TRBJ1-6; 8 nucleotides agree with TRBD1. The length of the CDR3 is 15 residues. With 4 bases clipped from V and 9 bases from J, the junction kept 8 bases outside the gene matches. The V gene's germline CDR1 is KGHSH and CDR2 LQKENI. The CDR3 loop reads CASSRSTGGGSPLHF. As DNA, the CDR3 is TGTGCCAGCTCACGCTCTACAGGGGGGGGTTCACCCCTCCACTTT.

The chain is built from TRBV18 and TRBJ2-7; the match to TRBD1 covers 7 bases. CDR3 size: 15 residues. Germline V gene lookup returns CDR1 KGHSH and CDR2 LQKENI. After removal of 2 bases from V and 2 bases from J, the junction contained 6 bases not matched to a gene. The CDR3: CASSPAGQATYEQYF. For the CDR3, the DNA is TGTGCCAGCTCACCAGCTGGACAGGCCACCTACGAGCAGTACTTC.

The genes are TRBV27 and TRBJ1-4, with 9 nucleotides matching TRBD1. The CDR3 totals 15 residues. Unmatched junction bases numbered 11, after V lost 5 bases and J lost 10 bases. Germline V gives CDR1 MNHEY, CDR2 SMNVEV (reference sequence). CDR3 sequence: CASSITGGVKGKLFF. The CDR3 bases are TGTGCCAGCAGTATAACAGGGGGCGTAAAGGGAAAACTGTTTTTT.

The sample holds a few counts of this clone. The chain has TRBV5-4 and TRBJ1-1; the D gene is possibly TRBD1 (5 bases). The V and J ends lost 4 bases and 1 base respectively, with 14 bases between them. Germline-derived CDR1 and CDR2 are SGHNT and YYREEE (reference sequence). The CDR3 contains 15 residues. This CDR3 reads CASSPQGRRNTEAFF. CDR3 nucleotide sequence: TGTGCCAGCAGCCCTCAGGGAAGGCGGAACACTGAAGCTTTCTTT.

In this sample, this clone turned up once. The chain links TRBV30 to TRBJ1-3; TRBD1 matches 8 bases. CDR1 and CDR2 (germline): GTSNPN, SVGIG (reference sequence). The CDR3 sequence is 15 residues long. V shed 8 bases and J 0 bases; nucleotides not matched to a gene: 9. In DNA, the CDR3 is TGTGCCGGATGGACAGGGTTTGTCTCTGGAAACACCATATATTTT. It encodes CAGWTGFVSGNTIYF. The full variable domain, in which reference TRBV30 and TRBJ1-3 provide the parts outside the CDR3, is SQTIHQWPATLVQPVGSPLSLECTVEGTSNPNLYWYRQAAGRGLQLLFYSVGIGQISSEVPQNLSASRPQDRQFILSSKKLLLSDSGFYLCAGWTGFVSGNTIYFGEGSWLTVV.

The V call is TRBV5-1, the J call TRBJ2-1; TRBD1 aligns across 9 bases. CDR1 is SGHRS and CDR2 is YFSETQ in the germline V gene. Trimming took 4 bases from V and 5 from J; bases not matched to a gene: 13. The CDR3 consists of 17 residues. The CDR3 nucleotides read TGCGCCAGCAGCCCCAACAGGGGGCGATTCTGGGACAATGAGCAGTTCTTC. Encoded protein: CASSPNRGRFWDNEQFF. The full variable domain, completed using reference TRBV5-1 and TRBJ2-1, is KAGVTQTPRYLIKTRGQQVTLSCSPISGHRSVSWYQQTPGQGLQFLFEYFSETQRNKGNFPGRFSGRQFSNSRSEMNVSTLELGDSALYLCASSPNRGRFWDNEQFFGPGTRLTVL.

A few counts support this clone. This chain links TRBV9 with TRBJ2-7, with 9 nucleotides matching TRBD1. J lost 5 bases, V lost 4 bases, and 7 bases had no gene match. CDR1 is SGDLS, CDR2 YYNGEE, per germline. The CDR3 covers 14 residues. The chain's CDR3 is CASSRDRAFHEQYF. The CDR3 DNA sequence: TGTGCCAGCAGCCGGGACAGGGCGTTCCACGAGCAGTACTTC. Full variable domain (outside the CDR3, taken from reference TRBV9 and TRBJ2-7): DSGVTQTPKHLITATGQRVTLRCSPRSGDLSVYWYQQSLDQGLQFLIQYYNGEERAKGNILERFSAQQFPDLHSELNLSSLELGDSALYFCASSRDRAFHEQYFGPGTRLTVT.

The V and J genes are TRBV25-1 and TRBJ2-7, with D hard to call. Per germline, CDR1 MGHDK and CDR2 SYGVNS. This CDR3 is built from 11 residues. Trimming removed 4 bases from V and 3 bases from J, with 4 bases in between. CDR3 DNA sequence: TGTGCCAGCAGTGTTAACTACGAGCAGTACTTC. This encodes CASSVNYEQYF.

The CDR3 spells CASSESLREGSPLHF. The DNA for the CDR3 is TGTGCCAGCAGTGAATCTCTCAGGGAAGGCTCACCCCTCCACTTT. This rearrangement joins TRBV2 to TRBJ1-6, with a tentative D call TRBD1 (5 bases). Germline loops: CDR1 SNHLY, CDR2 FYNNEI. The CDR3 runs 15 residues. Trimming removed 2 bases from V and 10 bases from J, with 15 bases in between.

The chain's CDR3 is CASSLGHLVTGELFF. The DNA of the CDR3 is TGTGCCAGCAGCCTAGGACACCTCGTCACCGGGGAGCTGTTTTTT. The rearrangement joins TRBV11-3 to TRBJ2-2; tentatively, D is TRBD1 (5 bases). The CDR3 runs to 15 residues. The germline V and J ends were trimmed by 5 bases and 4 bases, with 14 bases remaining between them. Germline V gives CDR1 SGHNT, CDR2 YENEEA.

The chain uses TRBV25-1 and TRBJ2-5; possible D gene TRBD1, 6 bases. CDR1 and CDR2 (germline): MGHDK, SYGVNS. The V gene lost 6 bases and the J gene lost 11 bases, with 13 bases spanning the gap. CDR3 size: 11 residues. The CDR3 protein is CASSMGHPQYF. CDR3 DNA: TGTGCCAGCAGCATGGGACACCCGCAGTACTTC. Full variable domain (missing parts from reference TRBV25-1 and TRBJ2-5): EADIYQTPRYLVIGTGKKITLECSQTMGHDKMYWYQQDPGMELHLIHYSYGVNSTEKGDLSSESTVSRIRTEHFPLTLESARPSHTSQYLCASSMGHPQYFGPGTRLLVL.

This sequence joins TRBV28 and TRBJ1-3; D unclear. The germline V and J ends were trimmed by 4 bases and 3 bases, with 4 bases remaining between them. This CDR3 contains 12 residues. Germline CDR1 and CDR2: MDHEN and SYDVKM. CDR3: CASSSGGNTIYF. The CDR3 nucleotides are TGTGCCAGCAGTTCGGGTGGAAACACCATATATTTT.

The CDR3 is CASRVGAEGGNTF. In DNA, the CDR3 is TGTGCCAGCCGAGTGGGGGCTGAAGGGGGCAACACCTTC. V is TRBV6-6 and J is TRBJ1-2; 7 bases line up with TRBD1. J gave up 12 bases and V 8 bases, and 15 bases lay outside the gene matches. Germline CDR1 and CDR2: MNHNY and SVGAGI (reference sequence). CDR3 size: 13 residues.

CDR3 nucleotide sequence: TGTGCCAGCAGCTTCCAGGGTTTGCAAGAGACCCAGTACTTC. Encoded protein: CASSFQGLQETQYF. The gene calls are TRBV9 and TRBJ2-5, with TRBD1 as a possible D gene (5 bases). V dropped 4 bases and J dropped 2 bases, with 12 bases sitting between them. The CDR3 is made up of 14 amino acids. Germline lookup yields CDR1 SGDLS and CDR2 YYNGEE.

The V call is TRBV28, the J call TRBJ2-7, with D tentatively TRBD1 (5 bases). V was pared by 6 bases and J by 4 bases, with 16 bases between. The CDR3 loop spans 14 amino acids. Germline V lookup: CDR1 MDHEN, CDR2 SYDVKM. The CDR3 DNA follows: TGTGCCAGCAGACGGCCAGGGTTCGGGTACGAGCAGTACTTC. It encodes CASRRPGFGYEQYF.

J is TRBJ1-2 and V is TRBV11-2; D call uncertain. From germline, CDR1 is SGHAT and CDR2 FQNNGV. Trimming removed 4 bases from V and 0 bases from J, with 9 bases in between. This CDR3 is built from 14 residues. CDR3 sequence (DNA): TGTGCCAGCAGCTCAACGAGGGCTAACTATGGCTACACCTTC. Protein sequence: CASSSTRANYGYTF. The full variable domain, its missing parts supplied by reference TRBV11-2 and TRBJ1-2, is EAGVAQSPRYKIIEKRQSVAFWCNPISGHATLYWYQQILGQGPKLLIQFQNNGVVDDSQLPKDRFSAERLKGVDSTLKIQPAKLEDSAVYLCASSSTRANYGYTFGSGTRLTVV.

This chain joins TRBV5-1 and TRBJ1-1, with 7 bases identical to TRBD1. This CDR3 has 14 residues. With 3 bases clipped from V and 3 bases from J, the junction kept 5 bases outside the gene matches. The germline V gene has CDR1 SGHRS and CDR2 YFSETQ. The CDR3 is CASSSGTEDTEAFF. DNA of the CDR3: TGCGCCAGCAGCTCCGGGACAGAGGACACTGAAGCTTTCTTT.